This T cell receptor beta chain was captured by sequencing in a study of PD-L1 blockade in urothelial cancer. About the research overall: Dosed intravenously at 1,200 mg every 3 weeks, atezolizumab was initiated by patients in the mid-2010s.

This clone was seen more than once but under ten times. Sample numbers ranged from 1 to 8 per patient, encompassing pretreatment and on-treatment collections. V was pared by 5 bases and J by 5 bases, with 11 bases of the junction left unmatched. The CDR3 length is 14 residues. CDR1 and CDR2 (germline): GTSNPN, SVGIG (reference sequence). Some clones are missing from TCRdb's copy, which holds only in-frame ones; the method was immunoSEQ multiplex PCR. The table has 35,000 to 50,000 clones, roughly 86% seen once. This receptor was taken from a man aged 65 to 85 with urothelial cancer. This rearrangement joins TRBV30 to TRBJ2-5, with TRBD2 matching over 7 bases. Sequenced material: PBMCs, taken around atezolizumab (anti-PD-L1) treatment. This CDR3 is CAWGGGLDGETQYF. CDR3 nucleotide sequence: TGTGCCTGGGGGGGAGGACTAGATGGGGAGACCCAGTACTTC.